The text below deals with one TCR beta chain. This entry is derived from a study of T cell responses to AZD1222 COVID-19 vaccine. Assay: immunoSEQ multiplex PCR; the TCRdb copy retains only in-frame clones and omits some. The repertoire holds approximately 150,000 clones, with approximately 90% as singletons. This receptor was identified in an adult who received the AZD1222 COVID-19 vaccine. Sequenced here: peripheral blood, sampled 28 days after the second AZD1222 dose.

Here the CDR3 DNA reads TGTGCCAGCAGCTTACTGGGTTATAGCGGGAATGTCGGCGAGCAGTACTTC. This gives the protein CASSLLGYSGNVGEQYF. This chain joins TRBV7-2 and TRBJ2-7, with 8 nucleotides matching TRBD2. Germline V gene lookup returns CDR1 SGHTA and CDR2 FQGNSA. V lost 2 bases and J lost 6; bases outside the gene matches: 15. The CDR3 is made up of 17 amino acids.